This TCR beta chain appears in the sequencing data of a study of prognosis after radiotherapy for stage I lung cancer. Overall study findings and caveats: Shannon entropy (measured after stereotactic body radiation therapy) was lower in patients who went on to develop distant metastases.

Genomic DNA was the source, and TCR beta CDR3 was amplified from it by two-round multiplex PCR. First-round PCR, the initial amplification, used primers specific to each TRBV and TRBJ gene. Each CDR3 protein is one row after TCRdb ran MiXCR on the multiplex PCR reads. Here the sample spans 30,000 or so distinct CDR3 sequences, roughly 30% being singletons. CDR3 length: 13 amino acids. Trimming shortened V by 5 bases and J by 0 bases, and 7 bases separated the two germline ends. Germline V gene data show CDR1 as MNHEY and CDR2 as SVGEGT. A note on this clonotype: Its antigen remains unknown.

The genes are TRBV6-2 or TRBV6-3 and TRBJ1-2; no definite D call. The specimen comprised PBMCs, sampled before or after stereotactic body radiation therapy (not recorded which). The clonotype originates from a donor aged 50 or older with non-small cell lung cancer. CDR3 DNA sequence: TGTGCCAGCAGTACATGGGCTAACTATGGCTACACCTTC. This encodes CASSTWANYGYTF.